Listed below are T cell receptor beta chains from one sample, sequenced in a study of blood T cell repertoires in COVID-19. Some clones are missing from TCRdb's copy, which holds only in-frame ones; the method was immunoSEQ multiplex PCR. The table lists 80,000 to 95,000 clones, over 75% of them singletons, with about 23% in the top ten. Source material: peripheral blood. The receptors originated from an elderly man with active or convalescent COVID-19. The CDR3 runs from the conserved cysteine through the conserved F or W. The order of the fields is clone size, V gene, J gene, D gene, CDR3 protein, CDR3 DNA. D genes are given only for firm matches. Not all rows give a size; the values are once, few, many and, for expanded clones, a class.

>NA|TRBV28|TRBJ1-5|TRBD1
CASSSPGQHLIKPQHF
TGTGCCAGCAGTTCCCCGGGACAGCACTTGATCAAGCCCCAGCATTTT
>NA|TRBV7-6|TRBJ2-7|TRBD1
CASSLTGGLDEQYF
TGTGCCAGCAGCTTGACAGGGGGCCTCGACGAGCAGTACTTC
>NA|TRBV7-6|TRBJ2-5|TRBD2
CASSLRRGGETQYF
TGTGCCAGCAGCCTTCGTAGGGGAGGGGAGACCCAGTACTTC
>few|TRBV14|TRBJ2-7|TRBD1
CASSFRTGIGSEQYF
TGTGCCAGCAGCTTCCGGACAGGGATAGGGTCCGAGCAGTACTTC
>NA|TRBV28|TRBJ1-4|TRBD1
CASRRLGTGGEKLFF
TGTGCCAGCAGACGACTAGGGACAGGGGGTGAAAAACTGTTTTTT
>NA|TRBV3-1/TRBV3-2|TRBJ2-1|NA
CASSLKGGGGYNEQFF
TGTGCCAGCAGCCTTAAGGGAGGGGGGGGTTACAATGAGCAGTTCTTC
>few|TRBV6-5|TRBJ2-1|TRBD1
CASKETGYPNEQFF
TGTGCCAGCAAGGAGACAGGGTATCCCAATGAGCAGTTCTTC
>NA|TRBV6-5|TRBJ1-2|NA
CASSRPRRGDGYTF
TGTGCCAGCAGCAGACCGCGCCGGGGAGATGGCTACACCTTC
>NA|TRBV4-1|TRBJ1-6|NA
CASSQDPRGNSPLHF
TGCGCCAGCAGCCAAGATCCCCGCGGCAATTCACCCCTCCACTTT
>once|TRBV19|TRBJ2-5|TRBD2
CASSLRGDRETQYF
TGTGCCAGTAGTCTACGGGGGGACCGAGAGACCCAGTACTTC
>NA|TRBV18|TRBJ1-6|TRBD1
CASSQTGGAYNSPLHF
TGTGCCAGCTCACAAACAGGGGGCGCTTATAATTCACCCCTCCACTTT
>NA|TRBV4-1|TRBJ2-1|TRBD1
CASSRTRDRGQHNEQFF
TGCGCCAGCAGCCGAACACGGGACAGGGGCCAACACAATGAGCAGTTCTTC
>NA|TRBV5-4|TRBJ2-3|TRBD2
CASSLGGTSGYRTDTQYF
TGTGCCAGCAGCTTGGGGGGGACTAGCGGGTACCGCACAGATACGCAGTATTTT
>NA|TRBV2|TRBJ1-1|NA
CASILEGGGGGTEAFF
TGTGCCAGCATTCTCGAGGGTGGCGGGGGGGGCACTGAAGCTTTCTTT
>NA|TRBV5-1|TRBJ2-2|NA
CASTSLGLTNTGELFF
TGCGCCAGCACCTCCCTCGGTCTGACGAACACCGGGGAGCTGTTTTTT
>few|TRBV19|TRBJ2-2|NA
CASSIATDTSWTGELFF
TGTGCCAGTAGTATAGCCACGGACACGAGTTGGACCGGGGAGCTGTTTTTT
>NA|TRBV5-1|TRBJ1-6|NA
CASSLGGRGNSPLHF
TGCGCCAGCAGCTTGGGAGGCCGAGGTAATTCACCCCTCCACTTT
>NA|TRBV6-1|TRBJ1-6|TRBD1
CASSDPGQGFLLHF
TGTGCCAGCAGTGATCCGGGACAGGGGTTTCTCCTCCACTTT
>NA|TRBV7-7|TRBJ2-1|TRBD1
CASSLAGQGYNEQFF
TGTGCTAGCAGCCTGGCGGGACAGGGCTACAATGAGCAGTTCTTC
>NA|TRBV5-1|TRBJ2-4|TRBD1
CASSLAGQGRDIQYF
TGCGCCAGCAGCTTGGCGGGACAGGGTAGGGACATTCAGTACTTC
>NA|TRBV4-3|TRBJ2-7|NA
CASSQDWVRVGLAGQYF
TGCGCCAGCAGCCAAGATTGGGTGAGGGTTGGTCTAGCCGGGCAGTACTTC
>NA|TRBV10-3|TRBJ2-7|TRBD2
CAISLAGTSGGTYEQYF
TGTGCCATCAGTCTTGCGGGGACTAGCGGGGGCACCTACGAGCAGTACTTC
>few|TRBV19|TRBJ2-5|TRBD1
CASSFVTGWQETQYF
TGTGCCAGTAGTTTCGTGACAGGGTGGCAAGAGACCCAGTACTTC
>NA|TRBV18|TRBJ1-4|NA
CASSPRGGLDEKLFF
TGTGCCAGCTCACCTCGGGGGGGGCTCGATGAAAAACTGTTTTTT
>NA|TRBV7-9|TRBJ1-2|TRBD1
CASNSQGGYGYTF
TGTGCCAGCAATTCTCAGGGGGGCTATGGCTACACCTTC
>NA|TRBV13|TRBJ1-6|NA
CASTIMTGSISPLHF
TGTGCCAGCACTATAATGACAGGTTCAATTTCACCCCTCCACTTT
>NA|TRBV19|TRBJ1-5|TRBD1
CASSIEEGTGNQPQHF
TGTGCCAGTAGTATAGAAGAGGGGACAGGGAATCAGCCCCAGCATTTT
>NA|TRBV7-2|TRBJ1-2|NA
CASSLDGGVGGYTF
TGTGCCAGCAGCTTAGATGGAGGGGTTGGTGGCTACACCTTC
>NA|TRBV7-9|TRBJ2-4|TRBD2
CASSLVVAGGPQYF
TGTGCCAGCAGCTTAGTCGTAGCGGGGGGCCCTCAGTACTTC
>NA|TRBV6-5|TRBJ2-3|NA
CASSRTFTDTQYF
TGTGCCAGCAGCCGGACATTCACAGATACGCAGTATTTT
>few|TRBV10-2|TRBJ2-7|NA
CASSDNGISEQYF
TGCGCCAGCAGTGACAACGGGATCTCAGAGCAGTACTTC
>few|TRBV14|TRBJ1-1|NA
CASSLNLNTEAFF
TGTGCCAGCAGCCTTAACTTGAACACTGAAGCTTTCTTT
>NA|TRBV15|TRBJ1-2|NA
CATSRDQGGYGYTF
TGTGCCACCAGCAGAGATCAAGGGGGCTATGGCTACACCTTC
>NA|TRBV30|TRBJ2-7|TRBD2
CAWSVMRGSPEQYF
TGTGCCTGGAGTGTAATGCGGGGGTCCCCCGAGCAGTACTTC
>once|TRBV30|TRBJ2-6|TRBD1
CAWSETTGGGGANVLTF
TGTGCCTGGAGTGAGACGACAGGGGGAGGTGGGGCCAACGTCCTGACTTTC
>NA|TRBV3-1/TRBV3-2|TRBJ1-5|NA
CASSPHPNQPQHF
TGTGCCAGCAGCCCACACCCCAATCAGCCCCAGCATTTT
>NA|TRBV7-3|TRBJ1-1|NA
CASSLTGENTEAFF
TGTGCCAGCAGCTTAACAGGAGAGAACACTGAAGCTTTCTTT
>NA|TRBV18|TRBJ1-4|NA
CASSPRDRANEKLFF
TGTGCCAGCTCACCCCGGGATCGAGCTAATGAAAAACTGTTTTTT
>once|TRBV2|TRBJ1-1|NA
CASSRVSRNTEAFF
TGTGCCAGCAGTCGGGTTTCCCGGAACACTGAAGCTTTCTTT
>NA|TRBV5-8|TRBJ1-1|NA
CASSFDLGGTEAFF
TGTGCCAGCAGCTTCGACCTGGGGGGGACTGAAGCTTTCTTT
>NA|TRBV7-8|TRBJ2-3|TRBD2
CASSPPGGGGIQTDTQYF
TGTGCCAGCAGCCCTCCTGGGGGCGGGGGGATTCAGACAGATACGCAGTATTTT
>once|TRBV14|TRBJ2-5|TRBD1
CASSQTGMIGETQYF
TGTGCCAGCAGCCAGACAGGGATGATCGGGGAGACCCAGTACTTC
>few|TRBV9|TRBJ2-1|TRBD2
CASSVGAGGYNEQFF
TGTGCCAGCAGCGTAGGCGCGGGGGGTTACAATGAGCAGTTCTTC
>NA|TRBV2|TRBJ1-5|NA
CASSRVGNQPQHF
TGTGCCAGCAGCAGGGTAGGCAATCAGCCCCAGCATTTT